Listed below are T cell receptor beta chains from one sample, sequenced in a study of T cells after yellow fever vaccination. TCRdb processed the 5' RACE reads anew with MiXCR; each CDR3 protein has one entry. This table holds just over 25,000 distinct CDR3 sequences, 4.5% to 7% found once. This specimen consisted of PBMCs, either bulk or a sorted T-cell subset (CD4+, CD8+, memory, or dextramer-sorted; not recorded which), obtained 15 days after the yellow fever booster vaccination. The source is a man younger than 40 who received the YFV17D yellow fever vaccine. The CDR3 runs from the conserved cysteine through the conserved F or W. Fields, in order: clone size, D gene, J gene, V gene, CDR3 protein, CDR3 DNA. The D gene is left open where the match is weak. For some rows the clone size is stated as once, few or many, or as a class when expanded; others skip it.

>-|-|TRBJ2-7|TRBV4-3
CASSQRQSPSYEQYF
TGCGCCAGCAGCCAGAGACAGAGTCCCTCCTACGAGCAGTACTTC
>many|TRBD1|TRBJ1-1|TRBV4-2
CASSQESYRGIVLRTEAFF
TGTGCCAGCAGCCAAGAATCGTACAGGGGCATTGTCTTGCGGACTGAAGCTTTCTTT
>many|TRBD2|TRBJ2-7|TRBV2
CASSERIAGVEQYF
TGTGCCAGCAGTGAGAGAATAGCGGGAGTTGAGCAGTACTTC
>many|TRBD2|TRBJ2-3|TRBV11-2
CASSLDGRAEDTQYF
TGTGCCAGCAGCTTAGACGGGAGGGCAGAAGATACGCAGTATTTT
>many|-|TRBJ2-3|TRBV20-1
CSARITGYLTDTQYF
TGCAGTGCTAGAATTACAGGGTATCTCACAGATACGCAGTATTTT
>many|-|TRBJ1-4|TRBV10-3
CAIAPGTNEKLFF
TGTGCCATCGCTCCCGGGACTAATGAAAAACTGTTTTTT
>many|-|TRBJ2-1|TRBV27
CASTLRGLDYNEQFF
TGTGCCAGCACCCTTAGGGGACTTGACTACAATGAGCAGTTCTTC
>many|TRBD2|TRBJ2-2|TRBV14
CASSQELAGVTGELFF
TGTGCCAGCAGCCAAGAGCTAGCGGGAGTCACCGGGGAGCTGTTTTTT
>many|-|TRBJ2-6|TRBV19
CASRIISGANVLTF
TGTGCCAGTAGAATCATTAGTGGGGCCAACGTCCTGACTTTC
>many|-|TRBJ2-5|TRBV7-2
CASSLRGPETQYF
TGTGCCAGCAGCTTAAGGGGCCCAGAGACCCAGTACTTC
>many|-|TRBJ2-3|TRBV23-1
CASSVGVGANTQYF
TGCGCCAGCAGTGTGGGGGTTGGGGCAAATACGCAGTATTTT
>few|-|TRBJ2-2|TRBV5-4
CASSPRTGGELFF
TGTGCCAGCAGCCCAAGGACCGGCGGGGAGCTGTTTTTT
>many|TRBD2|TRBJ2-7|TRBV20-1
CSAVAGGIEQYF
TGCAGTGCCGTAGCGGGAGGGATTGAGCAGTACTTC
>many|-|TRBJ2-2|TRBV19
CASNGLYAAGELFF
TGTGCCAGCAACGGACTATACGCCGCCGGGGAGCTGTTTTTT
>hyperexpanded|-|TRBJ1-4|TRBV7-9
CASSKRREDEKLFF
TGTGCCAGCAGCAAGCGGAGGGAGGATGAAAAACTGTTTTTT
>many|-|TRBJ2-1|TRBV6-4
CASSELPYNEQFF
TGTGCCAGCAGTGAGCTACCCTACAATGAGCAGTTCTTC
>many|TRBD2|TRBJ2-1|TRBV25-1
CASSDFLAGEQFF
TGTGCCAGCAGTGACTTCCTAGCGGGGGAGCAGTTCTTC
>medium-sized|-|TRBJ1-1|TRBV27
CASRPRSVNTEAFF
TGTGCCAGCAGACCCAGGAGTGTGAACACTGAAGCTTTCTTT
>many|-|TRBJ1-5|TRBV5-4
CASRGGIGGSNQPQHF
TGTGCCAGCAGGGGCGGCATAGGGGGTAGCAATCAGCCCCAGCATTTT
>many|-|TRBJ1-2|TRBV7-9
CASSLELGFGYGYTF
TGTGCCAGCAGCTTAGAACTGGGGTTTGGCTATGGCTACACCTTC
>many|TRBD1|TRBJ2-2|TRBV7-6
CASSFTGGYGELFF
TGTGCCAGCAGCTTCACAGGGGGCTACGGGGAGCTGTTTTTT
>many|TRBD1|TRBJ1-2|TRBV4-3
CASSRDRGGIGYTF
TGCGCCAGCAGCCGAGACAGGGGGGGAATTGGCTACACCTTC
>many|-|TRBJ2-5|TRBV7-2
CASTPGNQETQYF
TGTGCCAGCACCCCAGGAAATCAAGAGACCCAGTACTTC
>many|TRBD1|TRBJ2-4|TRBV10-2
CASRRGQGNIQYF
TGCGCCAGCAGAAGAGGACAGGGAAACATTCAGTACTTC
>-|-|TRBJ2-5|TRBV4-2
CASSRRIGAGKEGETQYF
TGTGCCAGCAGCCGGAGGATTGGGGCGGGGAAAGAAGGAGAGACCCAGTACTTC
>many|TRBD1|TRBJ2-7|TRBV5-1
CASSLDGTGFDEQYF
TGCGCCAGCAGCTTGGACGGGACAGGGTTTGACGAGCAGTACTTC
>many|-|TRBJ2-3|TRBV6-1
CASRIPAGDTQYF
TGTGCCAGCAGGATACCGGCCGGCGATACGCAGTATTTT
>-|TRBD2|TRBJ2-3|TRBV24-1
CATSDPGLGTDTQYF
TGTGCCACCAGTGATCCGGGACTAGGGACAGATACGCAGTATTTT
>many|-|TRBJ1-6|TRBV20-1
CSARENRARSPLHF
TGCAGTGCTAGAGAGAACAGGGCCAGGTCACCCCTCCACTTT
>many|TRBD1|TRBJ2-2|TRBV29-1
CSVANPGTASGELFF
TGCAGCGTAGCGAACCCCGGGACAGCATCCGGGGAGCTGTTTTTT
>many|-|TRBJ2-2|TRBV9
CASSVEHGELFF
TGTGCCAGCAGCGTAGAACACGGGGAGCTGTTTTTT
>many|TRBD2|TRBJ2-7|TRBV7-2
CASSLTGGPLEWLF
TGTGCCAGCAGCTTGACGGGAGGGCCCTTGGAGTGGTTGTTC
>many|-|TRBJ2-6|TRBV6-2/TRBV6-3
CASSAYGTSGANVLTF
TGTGCCAGCAGTGCGTACGGGACGTCTGGGGCCAACGTCCTGACTTTC
>many|TRBD2|TRBJ2-1|TRBV7-9
CASSLSIDSGHNEQFF
TGTGCCAGCAGCCTAAGTATCGATAGCGGGCACAATGAGCAGTTCTTC
>many|-|TRBJ2-2|TRBV12-3/TRBV12-4
CASSFHTGELFF
TGTGCCAGCAGTTTCCACACCGGGGAGCTGTTTTTT
>many|-|TRBJ2-1|TRBV6-2/TRBV6-3
CASTRRGGKAYNEQFF
TGTGCCAGCACCCGGAGGGGGGGGAAGGCCTACAATGAGCAGTTCTTC
>many|-|TRBJ1-1|TRBV12-3/TRBV12-4
CASSLEAEANTEAFF
TGTGCCAGCAGTTTAGAGGCGGAAGCGAACACTGAAGCTTTCTTT
>many|-|TRBJ1-5|TRBV7-9
CASSLDRNQPQHF
TGTGCCAGCAGCTTAGATCGGAATCAGCCCCAGCATTTT
>few|-|TRBJ2-2|TRBV19
CASSRWETGELFF
TGTGCCAGTAGTCGGTGGGAAACCGGGGAGCTGTTTTTT
>many|TRBD2|TRBJ2-3|TRBV7-2
CASSLAPMAGARTDTQYF
TGTGCCAGCAGCTTAGCCCCTATGGCGGGAGCGAGGACAGATACGCAGTATTTT
>many|TRBD1|TRBJ1-3|TRBV28
CASSGPRTGSSGNTIYF
TGTGCCAGCTCAGGCCCGAGGACAGGGTCTTCTGGAAACACCATATATTTT
>many|TRBD1|TRBJ1-2|TRBV20-1
CSATGGWFGYTF
TGCAGTGCTACAGGGGGCTGGTTTGGCTACACCTTC
>many|TRBD1|TRBJ2-5|TRBV27
CASSLSRFTSGTGTYETQYF
TGTGCCAGCAGTTTATCACGCTTCACCTCCGGGACAGGGACGTATGAGACCCAGTACTTC
>many|TRBD2|TRBJ2-3|TRBV24-1
CATSDFTSAADTQYF
TGTGCCACCAGTGATTTTACTAGCGCTGCAGATACGCAGTATTTT
>many|-|TRBJ2-3|TRBV2
CASSHRVGAVMSADTQYF
TGTGCCAGCAGCCACCGGGTCGGAGCTGTTATGAGCGCAGATACGCAGTATTTT
>-|TRBD1|TRBJ1-1|TRBV5-1
CASSTETGGEAFF
TGCGCCAGCAGCACCGAGACAGGGGGCGAAGCTTTCTTT
>medium-sized|-|TRBJ2-1|TRBV29-1
CSVEHQRDNEQFF
TGCAGCGTTGAACACCAACGCGACAATGAGCAGTTCTTC
>few|TRBD1|TRBJ2-3|TRBV28
CASRHTGGRDTQYF
TGTGCCAGCAGGCATACAGGGGGCCGAGATACGCAGTATTTT
>many|-|TRBJ2-1|TRBV29-1
CSVERERAYNEQFF
TGCAGCGTTGAGAGGGAGCGGGCCTACAATGAGCAGTTCTTC
>many|-|TRBJ2-2|TRBV5-1
CASIRGADPTGELFF
TGCGCCAGCATCAGAGGGGCAGACCCAACCGGGGAGCTGTTTTTT
>many|TRBD1|TRBJ2-1|TRBV5-5
CASRGQGGDNEQFF
TGTGCCAGCAGGGGACAGGGAGGGGACAATGAGCAGTTCTTC
>many|-|TRBJ2-6|TRBV10-1
CASSEGFGANVLTF
TGCGCCAGCAGTGAGGGTTTTGGGGCCAACGTCCTGACTTTC
>few|-|TRBJ2-3|TRBV7-2
CASSSRGRTDTQYF
TGTGCCAGCAGCTCCCGTGGACGCACAGATACGCAGTATTTT